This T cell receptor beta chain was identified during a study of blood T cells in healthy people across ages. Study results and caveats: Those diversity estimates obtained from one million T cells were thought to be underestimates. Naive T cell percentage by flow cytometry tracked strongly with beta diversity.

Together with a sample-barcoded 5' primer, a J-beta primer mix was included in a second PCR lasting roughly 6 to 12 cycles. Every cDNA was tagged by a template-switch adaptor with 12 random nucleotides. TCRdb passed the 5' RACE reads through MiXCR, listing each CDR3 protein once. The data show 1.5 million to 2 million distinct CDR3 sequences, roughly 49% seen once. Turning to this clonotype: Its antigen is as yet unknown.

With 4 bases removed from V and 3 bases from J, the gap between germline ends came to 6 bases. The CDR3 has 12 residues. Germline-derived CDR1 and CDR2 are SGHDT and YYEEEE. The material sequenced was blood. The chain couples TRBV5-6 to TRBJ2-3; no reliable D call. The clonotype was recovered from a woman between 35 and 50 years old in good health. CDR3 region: CASSMGTDTQYF. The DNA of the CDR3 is TGTGCCAGCAGCATGGGGACAGATACGCAGTATTTT.